This record looks at one T cell receptor beta chain sequence and its context. Its antigen is not known. This sample was included in a study of shared clonotypes between healthy human individuals. Findings and limits, study-wide: Memory subsets generally showed smaller estimated richness than naive subsets did.

The V end was cut by 4 bases, the J end by 5 bases, with 18 bases between. CDR1 and CDR2 (germline): MNHEY, SVGAGI. CDR3 size: 16 residues. As defined, naive CD8 cells were CD45RO-negative and positively selected for CCR7, with terminally differentiated effector memory CD45RA+ cells excluded. The assay was immunoSEQ multiplex PCR, and TCRdb's table has in-frame clones only and misses some. This table holds about 2.1 million clones, about 92% found once. This rearrangement joins TRBV6-5 to TRBJ2-1; D possibly corresponds to TRBD2 (6 bases). The source material was naive CD8+ T cells from PBMCs. This clonotype was sampled from a man between 18 and 29 years old in good health. Some clones in this sample may be carry-over from other donors' samples. The CDR3, as DNA: TGTGCCAGCAGTTTCACCCGGAGGGCCAGGGACAATGAGCAGTTCTTC. Encoded protein: CASSFTRRARDNEQFF.